The TCR beta chain described here comes from a study of shared clonotypes between healthy human individuals. The study's findings and limits: In a few donors, about 5% of naive CD4 clonotypes appeared in common.

Remarks on this clone: Its antigen remains unknown.

This table comes from immunoSEQ multiplex PCR, and its TCRdb copy is limited to in-frame clones, with some not included. This table holds about 2.4 million clones, more than 85% found once. This sequence was found in a man in his late teens or twenties in good health. Some clones in this sample may be carry-over from other donors' samples. The sequenced sample was naive CD4+ T cells from PBMCs. Subset described: CD45RA+ positively selected.

The CDR3 DNA sequence: TGTGCCAGCAGCCAAGGGGAGATCTCAGAGGCTTTCTTT. It is translated as CASSQGEISEAFF. The V gene is TRBV14, the J gene TRBJ1-1; D remains ambiguous. The V end was cut by 1 base, the J end by 11 bases, with 14 bases between. Germline V lookup: CDR1 SGHDN, CDR2 FVKESK. This CDR3 has 13 amino acids.